This is a list of T cell receptor beta chains from one sample in a study of patients and donors after allogeneic stem cell transplantation. Each CDR3 protein is one row after TCRdb ran MiXCR on the RT-PCR reads. The sample has approximately 410,000 distinct CDR3 sequences, approximately 16% seen once; the top ten hold roughly 7%. Material: blood, either unsorted or a sorted T cell fraction (not recorded which). These receptors all come from a human donor who was either an allogeneic HSCT recipient or a stem cell or donor lymphocyte infusion donor (not recorded which). It is not recorded whose cells these are; they may come from a transplant donor. Each CDR3 is given with its conserved first and last residue. The D gene is left open where the match is weak. Only part of the rows carry a size: once, few, many, or a class if the clone is expanded.

TRBJ2-3,TRBV29-1,NA,many,CSASDRDTQYF,TGCAGCGCCTCAGACAGAGATACGCAGTATTTT
TRBJ1-6,TRBV7-9,TRBD1,few,CASRRSGQEHNSPLHF,TGTGCCAGCAGACGAAGTGGACAGGAACATAATTCACCCCTCCACTTT
TRBJ2-3,TRBV5-1,TRBD2,NA,CASSLPALAGPDTQYF,TGCGCCAGCAGCTTGCCCGCACTAGCGGGACCAGATACGCAGTATTTT
TRBJ2-4,TRBV18,TRBD1,NA,CASSPTGPGAWWNIQYF,TGTGCCAGCTCACCGACAGGGCCTGGGGCGTGGTGGAACATTCAGTACTTC
TRBJ2-3,TRBV5-1,TRBD2,few,CASSLVSGKTDTQYF,TGCGCCAGCAGCTTGGTTAGCGGGAAGACAGATACGCAGTATTTT
TRBJ1-5,TRBV29-1,NA,few,CSVGPRRAQHF,TGCAGCGTTGGGCCCCGGCGGGCCCAGCATTTT
TRBJ2-7,TRBV9,NA,few,CASSVGGHPYEQYF,TGTGCCAGCAGCGTAGGAGGACATCCCTACGAGCAGTACTTC
TRBJ2-3,TRBV18,TRBD1,few,CASSLRTGSVADTQYF,TGTGCCAGCTCATTACGGACAGGTTCGGTGGCAGATACGCAGTATTTT
TRBJ1-1,TRBV12-3/TRBV12-4,NA,NA,CASSLKDEAFF,TGTGCCAGCAGTTTAAAAGATGAAGCTTTCTTT
TRBJ1-2,TRBV20-1,NA,NA,CSARRVFAGGFYGYTF,TGCAGTGCTAGGAGAGTTTTCGCCGGGGGGTTCTATGGCTACACCTTC
TRBJ2-1,TRBV4-1,NA,many,CASSHLGLPYNEQFF,TGCGCCAGCAGCCACCTAGGACTTCCCTACAATGAGCAGTTCTTC
TRBJ2-7,TRBV18,TRBD1,few,CASSPSRDRVEQYF,TGTGCCAGCTCACCTTCCCGGGACAGGGTCGAGCAGTACTTC
TRBJ2-3,TRBV4-1,TRBD2,NA,CASSQTSGREDTQYF,TGCGCCAGCAGCCAGACTAGCGGGAGGGAGGATACGCAGTATTTT
TRBJ2-5,TRBV28,NA,few,CASSPGTGEETQYF,TGTGCCAGCAGTCCCGGGACTGGAGAAGAGACCCAGTACTTC
TRBJ1-5,TRBV20-1,TRBD1,NA,CSATGDRGRHF,TGCAGTGCTACGGGGGACAGGGGTCGGCATTTT
TRBJ2-1,TRBV7-9,TRBD2,many,CASSPGGSDEQFF,TGTGCCAGCAGCCCGGGAGGGTCGGATGAGCAGTTCTTC
TRBJ1-3,TRBV10-3,NA,few,CAISERAGSSGNTIYF,TGTGCCATCAGTGAGCGGGCCGGGAGCTCTGGAAACACCATATATTTT
TRBJ1-2,TRBV20-1,NA,NA,CSARDPANYGYTF,TGCAGTGCTAGAGATCCGGCTAACTATGGCTACACCTTC
TRBJ2-7,TRBV7-8,NA,NA,CASSLAPPAEQYF,TGTGCCAGCAGCTTAGCGCCCCCCGCCGAGCAGTACTTC
TRBJ2-7,TRBV2,TRBD2,many,CASSGLPGLAGSSYEQYF,TGTGCCAGCAGTGGACTACCGGGACTAGCGGGATCCTCCTACGAGCAGTACTTC
TRBJ1-1,TRBV7-6,TRBD1,NA,CASMGQGAEAFF,TGTGCCAGCATGGGACAGGGGGCTGAAGCTTTCTTT
TRBJ1-4,TRBV9,NA,NA,CASSAHGKDEKLFF,TGTGCCAGCAGCGCCCACGGGAAAGATGAAAAACTGTTTTTT
TRBJ1-1,TRBV9,TRBD1,once,CASSVDPQGQGPNTEAFF,TGTGCCAGCAGCGTAGATCCCCAGGGACAGGGACCAAACACTGAAGCTTTCTTT
TRBJ2-3,TRBV7-2,NA,few,CASSLVQSSTDTQYF,TGTGCCAGCAGCTTAGTACAAAGCAGCACAGATACGCAGTATTTT
TRBJ2-7,TRBV5-1,NA,few,CASSGDYEQYF,TGCGCCAGCAGTGGGGACTACGAGCAGTACTTC
TRBJ1-2,TRBV7-2,NA,NA,CASSLIAGHGYTF,TGTGCCAGCAGCTTAATCGCAGGTCATGGCTACACCTTC
TRBJ1-1,TRBV20-1,NA,NA,CSASPQPTGAFF,TGCAGTGCCTCCCCCCAACCAACAGGGGCTTTCTTT
TRBJ2-2,TRBV27,NA,NA,CASSLYPGYNGELFF,TGTGCCAGCAGTTTATACCCAGGTTATAACGGGGAGCTGTTTTTT
TRBJ2-1,TRBV19,NA,NA,CASRRADVVDEQFF,TGTGCCAGTCGACGAGCGGATGTGGTGGATGAGCAGTTCTTC
TRBJ1-1,TRBV12-3/TRBV12-4,NA,few,CASSLFQGNTEAFF,TGTGCCAGCAGTTTATTCCAGGGGAACACTGAAGCTTTCTTT
TRBJ2-7,TRBV6-5,TRBD1,NA,CASSYSPAPTGPYEQYF,TGTGCCAGCAGTTACTCCCCTGCACCGACAGGGCCCTACGAGCAGTACTTC
TRBJ1-5,TRBV2,NA,NA,CASRAGTYQPQHF,TGTGCCAGCAGAGCCGGGACTTATCAGCCCCAGCATTTT
TRBJ1-4,TRBV12-3/TRBV12-4,NA,few,CASSLGAAVGEKLFF,TGTGCCAGCAGTTTAGGGGCAGCCGTTGGGGAAAAACTGTTTTTT
TRBJ1-1,TRBV20-1,NA,few,CSARKGVEAFF,TGCAGTGCTAGGAAGGGGGTTGAAGCTTTCTTT
TRBJ1-1,TRBV30,TRBD1,NA,CAWRQGGTEAFF,TGTGCCTGGAGACAGGGGGGGACTGAAGCTTTCTTT
TRBJ1-2,TRBV7-2,TRBD1,NA,CASSQPWTGDGYTF,TGTGCCAGCAGCCAGCCATGGACAGGGGATGGCTACACCTTC
TRBJ2-7,TRBV5-1,NA,NA,CASSLHGDFSYEQYF,TGCGCCAGCAGCTTACACGGGGATTTCTCCTACGAGCAGTACTTC
TRBJ1-4,TRBV20-1,NA,few,CSARVPGTIEKLFF,TGCAGTGCTAGAGTTCCGGGAACGATCGAAAAACTGTTTTTT
TRBJ1-1,TRBV5-1,NA,few,CASSLYPQVEAFF,TGCGCCAGCAGCTTGTATCCGCAAGTGGAAGCTTTCTTT
TRBJ2-7,TRBV7-9,NA,NA,CASSFPDRREQYF,TGTGCCAGCAGCTTCCCTGACCGTCGCGAGCAGTACTTC
TRBJ2-2,TRBV9,NA,few,CASSVASYTGELFF,TGTGCCAGCAGCGTAGCGAGCTACACCGGGGAGCTGTTTTTT
TRBJ1-3,TRBV2,TRBD1,NA,CASSVDRASGNTIYF,TGTGCCAGCAGTGTCGACAGGGCGAGCGGAAACACCATATATTTT
TRBJ2-7,TRBV15,NA,NA,CATWPCDLGCTYEQYF,TGTGCCACCTGGCCTTGTGACTTGGGGTGCACCTACGAGCAGTACTTC
TRBJ1-5,TRBV6-2/TRBV6-3,TRBD1,many,CASSYSGQGSNQPQHF,TGTGCCAGCAGTTACTCGGGACAGGGGAGCAATCAGCCCCAGCATTTT
TRBJ2-7,TRBV6-1,NA,NA,CASSRDGSSYEQYF,TGTGCCAGCAGTCGGGACGGAAGCTCCTACGAGCAGTACTTC
TRBJ1-4,TRBV7-2,TRBD1,NA,CASSRQGGWEKLFF,TGTGCCAGCAGCCGACAGGGAGGTTGGGAAAAACTGTTTTTT
TRBJ2-1,TRBV12-3/TRBV12-4,NA,NA,CASSFSLGGDGNEQFF,TGTGCCAGCAGTTTCTCCCTGGGTGGGGACGGCAATGAGCAGTTCTTC
TRBJ1-1,TRBV12-3/TRBV12-4,NA,NA,CASSKQGNTEAFF,TGTGCCAGCAGTAAACAGGGGAACACTGAAGCTTTCTTT
TRBJ2-7,TRBV19,NA,NA,CASMGATYEQYF,TGTGCCAGTATGGGGGCTACCTACGAGCAGTACTTC
TRBJ1-1,TRBV6-2/TRBV6-3,NA,NA,CASSYSTTNTEAFF,TGTGCCAGCAGTTACTCGACCACGAACACTGAAGCTTTCTTT
TRBJ2-5,TRBV3-1,TRBD2,NA,CASSQGTSGEETQYF,TGTGCCAGCAGCCAAGGGACTAGCGGAGAAGAGACCCAGTACTTC
TRBJ2-5,TRBV2,NA,NA,CASSEFAASRNQETQYF,TGTGCCAGCAGTGAATTCGCGGCTAGCAGAAACCAAGAGACCCAGTACTTC
TRBJ1-3,TRBV3-1,NA,NA,CASSQPPPWNTIYF,TGTGCCAGCAGCCAACCCCCGCCGTGGAACACCATATATTTT
TRBJ1-1,TRBV14,NA,few,CASSQGWGRVAFF,TGTGCCAGCAGCCAAGGATGGGGAAGGGTGGCTTTCTTT
TRBJ1-1,TRBV10-3,NA,NA,CAAGHMNTEAFF,TGTGCCGCGGGACACATGAACACTGAAGCTTTCTTT